The present T cell receptor (beta chain) was sequenced within a study of response to subunit inactivated influenza vaccine. Study-level points and caveats: With each seasonal influenza vaccination, the authors suggested, few new T cells are recruited.

This clonotype was seen a handful of times. Its antigen remains unknown. One entry per CDR3 protein, called by TCRdb with MiXCR from the RT-PCR reads. The sample consists of some 480,000 distinct CDR3 sequences, 9.5% to 12% of them appearing once. CDR1 is SGHTA and CDR2 is FQGNSA in the germline V gene. J gave up 5 bases and V 5 bases, and 10 bases lay outside the gene matches. The CDR3 is 16 amino acids. The sequences come from PBMCs from blood, collected more than 35 days after vaccination. The TCR sequence derives from a man over 45 who received an inactivated influenza vaccine. This chain joins TRBV7-2 and TRBJ2-5; the match to TRBD2 covers 11 bases. CDR3 sequence: CASSPRTSGLGETQYF. In DNA form, the CDR3 reads TGTGCCAGCAGCCCCCGGACTAGCGGGCTCGGGGAGACCCAGTACTTC.